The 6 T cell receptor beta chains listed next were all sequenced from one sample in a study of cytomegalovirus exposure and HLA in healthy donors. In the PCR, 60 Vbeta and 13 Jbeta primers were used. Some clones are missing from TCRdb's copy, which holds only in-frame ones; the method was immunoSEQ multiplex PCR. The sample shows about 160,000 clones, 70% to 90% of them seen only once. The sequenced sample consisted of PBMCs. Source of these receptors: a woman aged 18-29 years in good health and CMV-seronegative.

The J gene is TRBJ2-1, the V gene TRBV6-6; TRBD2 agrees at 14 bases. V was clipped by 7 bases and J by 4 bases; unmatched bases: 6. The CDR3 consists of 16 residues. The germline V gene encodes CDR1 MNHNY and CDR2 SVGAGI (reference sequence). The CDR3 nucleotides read TGTGCCAGCACCGGACTAGCGGGAGGTCAGTACAATGAGCAGTTCTTC. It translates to CASTGLAGGQYNEQFF.

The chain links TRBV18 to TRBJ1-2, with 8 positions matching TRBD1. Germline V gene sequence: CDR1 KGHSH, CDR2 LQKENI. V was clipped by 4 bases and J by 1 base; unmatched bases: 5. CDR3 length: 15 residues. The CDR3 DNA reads TGTGCCAGCTCACACAGGGGGACTATTAACTATGGCTACACCTTC. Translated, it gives CASSHRGTINYGYTF.

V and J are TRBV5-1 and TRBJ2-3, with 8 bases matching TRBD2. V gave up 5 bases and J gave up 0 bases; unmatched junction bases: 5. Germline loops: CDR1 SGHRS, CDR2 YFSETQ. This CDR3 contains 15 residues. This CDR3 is CASSTTGGSTDTQYF. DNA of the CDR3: TGCGCCAGCAGTACCACGGGGGGGAGCACAGATACGCAGTATTTT.

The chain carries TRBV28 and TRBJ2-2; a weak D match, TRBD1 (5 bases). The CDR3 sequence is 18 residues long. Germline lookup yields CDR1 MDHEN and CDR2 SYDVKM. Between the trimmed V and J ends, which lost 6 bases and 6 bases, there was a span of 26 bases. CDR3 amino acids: CASSSRGYRAQGAGELFF. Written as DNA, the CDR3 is TGTGCCAGCAGCTCTAGGGGATACCGGGCCCAGGGTGCCGGGGAGCTGTTTTTT.

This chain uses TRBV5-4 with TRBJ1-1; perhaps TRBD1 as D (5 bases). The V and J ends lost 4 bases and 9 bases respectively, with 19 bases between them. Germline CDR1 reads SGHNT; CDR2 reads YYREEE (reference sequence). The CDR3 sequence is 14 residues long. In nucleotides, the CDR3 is TGTGCCAGCAGCCCGGTGGAGGGGCGAGAAAAAGCTTTCTTT. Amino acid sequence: CASSPVEGREKAFF.

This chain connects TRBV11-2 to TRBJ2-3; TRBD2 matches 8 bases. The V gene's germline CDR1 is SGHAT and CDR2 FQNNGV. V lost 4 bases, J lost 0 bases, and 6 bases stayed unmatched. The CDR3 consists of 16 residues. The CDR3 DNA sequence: TGTGCCAGCAGCTCCCCGGGGGGGACTAGCACAGATACGCAGTATTTT. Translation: CASSSPGGTSTDTQYF.